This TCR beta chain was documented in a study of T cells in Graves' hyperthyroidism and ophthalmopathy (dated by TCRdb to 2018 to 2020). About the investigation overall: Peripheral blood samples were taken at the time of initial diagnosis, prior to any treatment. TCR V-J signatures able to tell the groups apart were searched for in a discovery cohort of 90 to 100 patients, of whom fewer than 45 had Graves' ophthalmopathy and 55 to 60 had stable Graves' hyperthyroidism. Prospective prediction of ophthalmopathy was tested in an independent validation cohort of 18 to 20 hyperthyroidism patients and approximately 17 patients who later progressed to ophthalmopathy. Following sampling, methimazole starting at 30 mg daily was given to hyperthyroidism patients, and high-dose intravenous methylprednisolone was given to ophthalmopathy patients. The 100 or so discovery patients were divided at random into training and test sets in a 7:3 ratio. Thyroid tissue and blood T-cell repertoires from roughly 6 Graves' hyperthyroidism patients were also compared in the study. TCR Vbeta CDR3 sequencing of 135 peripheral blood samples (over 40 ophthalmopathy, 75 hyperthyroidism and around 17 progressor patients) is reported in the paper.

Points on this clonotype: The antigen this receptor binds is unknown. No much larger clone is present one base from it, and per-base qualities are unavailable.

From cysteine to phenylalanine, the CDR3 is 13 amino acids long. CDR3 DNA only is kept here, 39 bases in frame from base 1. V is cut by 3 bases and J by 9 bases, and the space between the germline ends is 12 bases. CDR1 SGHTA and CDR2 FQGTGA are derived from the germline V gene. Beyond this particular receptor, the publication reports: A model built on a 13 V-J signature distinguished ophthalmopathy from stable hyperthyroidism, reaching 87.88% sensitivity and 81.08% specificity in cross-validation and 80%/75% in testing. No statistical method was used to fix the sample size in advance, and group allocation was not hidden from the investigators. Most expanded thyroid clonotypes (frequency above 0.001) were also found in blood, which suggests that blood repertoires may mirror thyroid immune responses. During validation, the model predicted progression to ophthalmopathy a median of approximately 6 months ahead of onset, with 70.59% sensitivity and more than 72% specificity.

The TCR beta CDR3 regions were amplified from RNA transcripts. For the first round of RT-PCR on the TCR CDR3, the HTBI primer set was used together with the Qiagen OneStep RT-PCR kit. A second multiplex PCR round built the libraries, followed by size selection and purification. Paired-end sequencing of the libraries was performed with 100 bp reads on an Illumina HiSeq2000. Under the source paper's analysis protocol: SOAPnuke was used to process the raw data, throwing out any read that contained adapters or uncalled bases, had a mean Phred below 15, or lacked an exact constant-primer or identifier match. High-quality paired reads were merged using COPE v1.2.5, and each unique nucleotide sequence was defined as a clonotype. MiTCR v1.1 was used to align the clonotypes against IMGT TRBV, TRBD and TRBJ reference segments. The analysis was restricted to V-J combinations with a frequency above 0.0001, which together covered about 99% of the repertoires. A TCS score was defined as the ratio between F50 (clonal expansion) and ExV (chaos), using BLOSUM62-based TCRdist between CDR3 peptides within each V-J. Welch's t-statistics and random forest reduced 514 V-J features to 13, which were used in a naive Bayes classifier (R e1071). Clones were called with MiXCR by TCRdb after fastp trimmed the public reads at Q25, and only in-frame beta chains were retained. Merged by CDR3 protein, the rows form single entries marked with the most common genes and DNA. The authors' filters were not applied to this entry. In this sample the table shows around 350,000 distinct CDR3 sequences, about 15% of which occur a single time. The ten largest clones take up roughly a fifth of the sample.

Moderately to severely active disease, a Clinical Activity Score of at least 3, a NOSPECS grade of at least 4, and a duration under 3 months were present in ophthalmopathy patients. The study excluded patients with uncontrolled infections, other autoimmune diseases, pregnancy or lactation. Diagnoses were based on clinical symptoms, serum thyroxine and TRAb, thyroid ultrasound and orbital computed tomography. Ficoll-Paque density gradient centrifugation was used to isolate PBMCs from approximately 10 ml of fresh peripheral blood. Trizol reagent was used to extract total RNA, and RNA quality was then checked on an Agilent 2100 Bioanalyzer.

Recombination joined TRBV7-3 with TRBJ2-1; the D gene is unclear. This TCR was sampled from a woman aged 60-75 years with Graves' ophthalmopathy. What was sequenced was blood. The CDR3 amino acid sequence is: CASSLSPPGEQFF. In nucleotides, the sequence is TGTGCCAGCAGCTTGTCCCCTCCTGGTGAGCAGTTCTTC.